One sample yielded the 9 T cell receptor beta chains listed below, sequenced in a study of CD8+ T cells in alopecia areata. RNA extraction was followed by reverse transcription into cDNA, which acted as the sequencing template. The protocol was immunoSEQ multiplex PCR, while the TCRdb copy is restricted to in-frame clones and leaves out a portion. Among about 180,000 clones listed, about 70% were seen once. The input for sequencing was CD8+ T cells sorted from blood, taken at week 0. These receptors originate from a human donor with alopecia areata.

CDR3 DNA sequence: TGCGCCAGCAGCCATATTTTTGGGGGTCCAGGCAATCAGCCCCAGCATTTT. Amino acids: CASSHIFGGPGNQPQHF. The chain is built from TRBV4-1 and TRBJ1-5; the D gene is possibly TRBD1 (5 bases). Per germline, CDR1 MGHRA and CDR2 YSYEKL. V lost 3 bases to trimming and J lost 2 bases, with 17 bases between them. CDR3 length: 17 amino acids.

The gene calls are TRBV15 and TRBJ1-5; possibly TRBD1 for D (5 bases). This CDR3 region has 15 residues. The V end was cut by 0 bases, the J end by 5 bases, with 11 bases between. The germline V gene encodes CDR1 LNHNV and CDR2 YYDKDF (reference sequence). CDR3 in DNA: TGTGCCACCAGCAGAGAGCAGGGAGTGGATCAGCCCCAGCATTTT. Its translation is CATSREQGVDQPQHF.

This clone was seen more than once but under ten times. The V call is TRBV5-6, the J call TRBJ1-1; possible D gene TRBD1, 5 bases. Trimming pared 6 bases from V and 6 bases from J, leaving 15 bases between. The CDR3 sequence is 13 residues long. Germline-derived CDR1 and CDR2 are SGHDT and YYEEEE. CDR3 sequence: CASTPGGLSEAFF. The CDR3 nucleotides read TGTGCCAGCACCCCCGGGGGACTTTCTGAAGCTTTCTTT.

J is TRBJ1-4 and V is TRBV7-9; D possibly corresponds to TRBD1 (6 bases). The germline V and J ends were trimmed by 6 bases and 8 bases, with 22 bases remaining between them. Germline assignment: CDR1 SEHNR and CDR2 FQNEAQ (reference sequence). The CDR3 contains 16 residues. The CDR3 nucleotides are TGTGCCAGCAGACGGACCGGGGGCGCGATAGGCGAAAAACTGTTTTTT. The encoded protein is CASRRTGGAIGEKLFF.

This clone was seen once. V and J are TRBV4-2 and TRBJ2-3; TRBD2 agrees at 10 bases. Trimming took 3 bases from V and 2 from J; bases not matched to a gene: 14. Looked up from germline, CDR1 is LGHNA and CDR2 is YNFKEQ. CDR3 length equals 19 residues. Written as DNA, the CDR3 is TGTGCCAGCAGCCATGAGGTGCTAGCGGGGGCTCCCTTCACAGATACGCAGTATTTT. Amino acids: CASSHEVLAGAPFTDTQYF.

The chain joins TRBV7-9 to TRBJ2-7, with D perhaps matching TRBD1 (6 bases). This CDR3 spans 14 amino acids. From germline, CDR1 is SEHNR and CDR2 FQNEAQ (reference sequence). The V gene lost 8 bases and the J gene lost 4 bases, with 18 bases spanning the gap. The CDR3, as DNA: TGTGCCAGCTCAGCACAGGGATCAGCTTACGAGCAGTACTTC. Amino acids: CASSAQGSAYEQYF.

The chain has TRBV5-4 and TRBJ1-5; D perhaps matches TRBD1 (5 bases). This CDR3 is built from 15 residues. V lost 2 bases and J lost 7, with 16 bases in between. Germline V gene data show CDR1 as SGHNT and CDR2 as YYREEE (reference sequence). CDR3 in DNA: TGTGCCAGCAGCTTTAATCGGCAGGGAGGACAGCCCCAGCATTTT. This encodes CASSFNRQGGQPQHF.

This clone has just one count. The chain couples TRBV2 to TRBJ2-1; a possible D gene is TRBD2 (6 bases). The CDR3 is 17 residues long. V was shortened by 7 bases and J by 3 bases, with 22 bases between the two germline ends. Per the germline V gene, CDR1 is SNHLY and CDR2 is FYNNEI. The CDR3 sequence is CASMGGASGTYYNEQFF. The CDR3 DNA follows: TGTGCCAGCATGGGAGGCGCTTCCGGGACGTACTACAATGAGCAGTTCTTC.

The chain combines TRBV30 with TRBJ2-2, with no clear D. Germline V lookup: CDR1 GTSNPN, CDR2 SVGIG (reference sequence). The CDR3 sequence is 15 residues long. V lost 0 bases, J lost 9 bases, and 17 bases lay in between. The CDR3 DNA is TGTGCCTGGAGTGTAACGTCCTTCGCGGCCCGGGAGCTGTTTTTT. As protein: CAWSVTSFAARELFF. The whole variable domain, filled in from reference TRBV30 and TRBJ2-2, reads SQTIHQWPATLVQPVGSPLSLECTVEGTSNPNLYWYRQAAGRGLQLLFYSVGIGQISSEVPQNLSASRPQDRQFILSSKKLLLSDSGFYLCAWSVTSFAARELFFGEGSRLTVL.